This T cell receptor (beta chain) is from a study of neurological immune-mediated disorders. This clonotype qualifies as medium-sized (0.01 to 0.1%). Its target is not known. The junction departs from the called germline gene at one end, perhaps through a read error. The CDR3 spans 12 residues. Study conclusions and caveats: No CDR3 amino acid sequences were shared by expanded clones across subjects, suggesting private repertoires in all groups.

TCRdb used MiXCR to reprocess the 5' RACE reads, holding one entry per CDR3 protein. Of 45,000 or so distinct CDR3 sequences listed, more than 9.5% are singletons. The chain joins TRBV12-3 or TRBV12-4 to TRBJ1-2; no firm D call. The clonotype was recovered from a female donor in good health. The sample was PBMCs. The CDR3 spells CASSSDLYGYTF. In nucleotides, the CDR3 is TGTGCCAGTAGTTCGGACCTCTATGGCTACACCTTC.